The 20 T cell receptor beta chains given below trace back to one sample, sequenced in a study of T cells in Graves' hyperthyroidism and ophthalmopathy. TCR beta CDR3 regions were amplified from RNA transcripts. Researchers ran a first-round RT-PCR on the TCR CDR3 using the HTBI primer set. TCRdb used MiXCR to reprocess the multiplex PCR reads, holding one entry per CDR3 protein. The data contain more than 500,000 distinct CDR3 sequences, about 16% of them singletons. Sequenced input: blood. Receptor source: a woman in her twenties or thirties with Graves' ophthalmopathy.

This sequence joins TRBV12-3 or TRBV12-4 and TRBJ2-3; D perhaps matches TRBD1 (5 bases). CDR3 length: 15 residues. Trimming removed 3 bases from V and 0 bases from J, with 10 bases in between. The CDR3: CASSFARTSTDTQYF. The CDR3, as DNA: TGTGCCAGCAGTTTCGCCCGGACAAGCACAGATACGCAGTATTTT.

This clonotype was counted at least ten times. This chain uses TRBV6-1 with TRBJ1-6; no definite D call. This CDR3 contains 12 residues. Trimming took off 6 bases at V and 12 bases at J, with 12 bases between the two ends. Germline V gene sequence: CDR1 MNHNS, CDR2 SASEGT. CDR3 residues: CASSIFDQPLHF. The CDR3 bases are TGTGCCAGCAGCATTTTTGATCAACCCCTCCACTTT.

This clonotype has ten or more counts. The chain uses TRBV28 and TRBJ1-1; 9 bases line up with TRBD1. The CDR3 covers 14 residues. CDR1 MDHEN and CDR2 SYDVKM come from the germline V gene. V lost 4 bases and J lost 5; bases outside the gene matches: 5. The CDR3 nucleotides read TGTGCCAGCAGTTACAGGGGGCTGGGGACTGAAGCTTTCTTT. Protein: CASSYRGLGTEAFF.

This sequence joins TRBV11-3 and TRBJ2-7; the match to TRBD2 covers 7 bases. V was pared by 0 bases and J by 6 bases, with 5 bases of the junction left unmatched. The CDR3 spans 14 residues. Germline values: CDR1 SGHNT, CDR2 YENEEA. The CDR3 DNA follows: TGTGCCAGCAGCTTAGAGCGGGAGTCTCGCGAGCAGTACTTC. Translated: CASSLERESREQYF. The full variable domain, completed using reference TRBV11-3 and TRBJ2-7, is EAGVVQSPRYKIIEKKQPVAFWCNPISGHNTLYWYLQNLGQGPELLIRYENEEAVDDSQLPKDRFSAERLKGVDSTLKIQPAELGDSAVYLCASSLERESREQYFGPGTRLTVT.

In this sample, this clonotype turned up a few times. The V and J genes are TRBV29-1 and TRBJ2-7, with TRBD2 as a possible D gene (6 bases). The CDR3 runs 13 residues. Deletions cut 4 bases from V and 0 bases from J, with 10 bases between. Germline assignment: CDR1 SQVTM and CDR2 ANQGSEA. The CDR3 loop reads CSVVSGASYEQYF. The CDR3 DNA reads TGCAGCGTTGTTTCGGGAGCCTCCTACGAGCAGTACTTC.

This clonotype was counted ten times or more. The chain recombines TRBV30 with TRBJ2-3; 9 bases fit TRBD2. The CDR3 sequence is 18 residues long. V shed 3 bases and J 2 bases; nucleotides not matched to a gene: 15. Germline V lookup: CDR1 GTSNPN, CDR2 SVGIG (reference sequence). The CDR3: CAWRPYVGGRDLTDTQYF. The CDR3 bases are TGTGCCTGGAGACCGTACGTGGGCGGGAGGGACCTCACAGATACGCAGTATTTT.

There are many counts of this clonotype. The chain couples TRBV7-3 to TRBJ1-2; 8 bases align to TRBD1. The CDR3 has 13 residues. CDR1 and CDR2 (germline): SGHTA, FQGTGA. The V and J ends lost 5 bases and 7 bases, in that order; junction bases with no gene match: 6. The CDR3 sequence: CASSATGGSGYTF. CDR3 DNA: TGTGCCAGCAGCGCCACAGGGGGGAGTGGCTACACCTTC.

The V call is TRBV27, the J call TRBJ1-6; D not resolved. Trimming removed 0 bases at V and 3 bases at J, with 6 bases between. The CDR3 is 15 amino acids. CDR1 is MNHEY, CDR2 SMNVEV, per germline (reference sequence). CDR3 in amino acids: CASSLSGLYNSPLHF. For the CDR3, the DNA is TGTGCCAGCAGTTTATCAGGGCTCTATAATTCACCCCTCCACTTT.

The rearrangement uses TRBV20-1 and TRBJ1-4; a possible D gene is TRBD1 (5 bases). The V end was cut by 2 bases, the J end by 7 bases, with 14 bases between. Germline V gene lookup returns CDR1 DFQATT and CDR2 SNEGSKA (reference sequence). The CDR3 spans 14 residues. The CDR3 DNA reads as TGCAGTGCTAGATCCGGAGGGGCCGGTGAAAAACTGTTTTTT. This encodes CSARSGGAGEKLFF.

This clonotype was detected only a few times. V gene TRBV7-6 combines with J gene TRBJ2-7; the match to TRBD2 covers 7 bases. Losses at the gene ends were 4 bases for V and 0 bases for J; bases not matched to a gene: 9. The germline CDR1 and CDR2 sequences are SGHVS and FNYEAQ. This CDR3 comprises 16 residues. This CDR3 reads CASSSLRGRDSYEQYF. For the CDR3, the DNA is TGTGCCAGCAGCTCACTACGGGGGAGGGACTCCTACGAGCAGTACTTC. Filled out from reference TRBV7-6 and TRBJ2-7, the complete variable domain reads GAGVSQSPRYKVTKRGQDVALRCDPISGHVSLYWYRQALGQGPEFLTYFNYEAQQDKSGLPNDRFSAERPEGSISTLTIQRTEQRDSAMYRCASSSLRGRDSYEQYFGPGTRLTVT.

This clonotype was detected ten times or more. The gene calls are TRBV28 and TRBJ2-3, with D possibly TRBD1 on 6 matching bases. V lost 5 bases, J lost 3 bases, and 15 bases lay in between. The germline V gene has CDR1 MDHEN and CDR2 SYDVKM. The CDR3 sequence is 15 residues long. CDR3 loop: CASSLHRAGTDTQYF. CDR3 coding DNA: TGTGCCAGCAGTCTACACAGGGCCGGGACAGATACGCAGTATTTT.

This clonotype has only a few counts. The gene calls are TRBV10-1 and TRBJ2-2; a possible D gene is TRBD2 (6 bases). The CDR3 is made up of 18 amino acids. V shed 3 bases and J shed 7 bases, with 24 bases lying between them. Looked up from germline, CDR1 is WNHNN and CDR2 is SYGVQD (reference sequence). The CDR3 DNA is TGCGCCAGCAGTGAAAGTTCTCTGTGGGGGGACCGGAACGGGGAGCTGTTTTTT. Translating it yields CASSESSLWGDRNGELFF.

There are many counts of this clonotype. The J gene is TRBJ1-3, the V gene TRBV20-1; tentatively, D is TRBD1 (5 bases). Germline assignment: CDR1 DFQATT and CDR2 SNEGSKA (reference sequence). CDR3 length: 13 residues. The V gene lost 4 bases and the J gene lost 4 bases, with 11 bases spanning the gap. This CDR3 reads CSAIRGGGNTIYF. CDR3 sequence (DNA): TGCAGTGCTATCCGGGGGGGAGGAAACACCATATATTTT.

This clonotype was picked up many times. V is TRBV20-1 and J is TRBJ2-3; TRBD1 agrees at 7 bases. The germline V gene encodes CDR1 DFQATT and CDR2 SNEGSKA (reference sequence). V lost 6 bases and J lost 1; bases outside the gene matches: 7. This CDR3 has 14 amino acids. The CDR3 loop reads CSADRTGGTDTQYF. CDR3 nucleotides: TGCAGTGCAGACCGGACAGGCGGCACAGATACGCAGTATTTT.

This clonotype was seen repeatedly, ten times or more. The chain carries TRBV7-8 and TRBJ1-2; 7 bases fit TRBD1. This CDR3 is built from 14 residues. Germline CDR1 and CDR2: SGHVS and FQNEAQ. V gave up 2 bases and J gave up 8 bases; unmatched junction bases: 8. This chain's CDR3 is CASSLIRGSKGYTF. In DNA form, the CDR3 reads TGTGCCAGCAGCTTAATCAGGGGGAGTAAGGGCTACACCTTC.

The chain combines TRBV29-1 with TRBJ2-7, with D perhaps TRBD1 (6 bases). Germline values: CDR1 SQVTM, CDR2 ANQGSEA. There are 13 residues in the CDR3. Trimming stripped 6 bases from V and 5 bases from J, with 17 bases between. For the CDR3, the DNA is TGCAGCGTAGAACTAACAGGGCGGAACGAGCAGTACTTC. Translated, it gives CSVELTGRNEQYF.

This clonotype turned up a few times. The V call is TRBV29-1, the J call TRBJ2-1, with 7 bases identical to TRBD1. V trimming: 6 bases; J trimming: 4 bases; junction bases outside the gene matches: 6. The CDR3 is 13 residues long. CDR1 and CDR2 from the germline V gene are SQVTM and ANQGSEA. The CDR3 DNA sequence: TGCAGCGTCGGCAAGACAGGGTACAATGAGCAGTTCTTC. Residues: CSVGKTGYNEQFF.

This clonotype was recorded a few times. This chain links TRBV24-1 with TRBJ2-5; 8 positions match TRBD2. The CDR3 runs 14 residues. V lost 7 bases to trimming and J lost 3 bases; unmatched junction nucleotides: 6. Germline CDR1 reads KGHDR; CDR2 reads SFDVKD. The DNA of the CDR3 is TGTGCCACCAGCCAACGGGGGGGAGAAGAGACCCAGTACTTC. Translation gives CATSQRGGEETQYF.

CDR3 amino acids: CASSPMVRNTQYF. In nucleotides, the CDR3 is TGTGCCAGCAGCCCAATGGTTCGGAATACGCAGTATTTT. This sequence joins TRBV9 and TRBJ2-3; D ambiguous. V was pared by 4 bases and J by 7 bases, with 13 bases between. The CDR3 runs 13 residues. The germline V gene has CDR1 SGDLS and CDR2 YYNGEE.

This chain's CDR3 is CASSPDSSGGYTF. The CDR3 DNA follows: TGCGCCAGCAGCCCGGACAGCTCTGGAGGCTACACCTTC. This chain connects TRBV5-1 to TRBJ1-2; perhaps TRBD1 as D (6 bases). Per germline, CDR1 SGHRS and CDR2 YFSETQ. The CDR3 covers 13 residues. V shed 4 bases and J shed 8 bases, with 15 bases lying between them.